Each of the 17 T cell receptor beta chains below was sequenced from the same sample in a study of molecular identifiers for immune sequencing clone quantification. One entry per CDR3 protein, called by TCRdb with MiXCR from the PCR reads. The table records more than 450,000 distinct CDR3 sequences, roughly 26% of them present only once. The sequenced sample was naive CD8+ T cells from blood, with Jurkat cell RNA spiked in. Subset indicated: FACS-sorted CD8+CD4-CCR7+CD45RA+ naive T cells. All receptors come from a human donor in good health. Some libraries in this study had Jurkat cell RNA spiked in.

The chain is built from TRBV9 and TRBJ2-3; 7 positions agree with TRBD2. The V segment lost 2 bases and the J segment 6 bases; nucleotides outside the gene matches: 12. This CDR3 has 16 residues. The germline gives CDR1 SGDLS, CDR2 YYNGEE. The CDR3 DNA is TGTGCCAGCAGCGTTGGGGCTAGCGGACTGCAGGATACGCAGTATTTT. This codes for CASSVGASGLQDTQYF.

Comments on this clonotype: A much bigger clone sits one base away, suggesting this may be a read error. The chain combines TRBV5-1 with TRBJ2-4, with D maybe TRBD1 (6 bases). Germline V gene sequence: CDR1 SGHRS, CDR2 YFSETQ. The CDR3 is made up of 16 amino acids. CDR3 DNA: TGCGCCAGCAGCTTGGATGGCTACAGGGCCAAAAACGTTCAGTACTTC. Its protein is CASSLDGYRAKNVQYF.

The genes are TRBV7-9 and TRBJ1-4; tentative D call: TRBD1 (6 bases). V was trimmed by 2 bases and J by 6 bases, leaving 10 bases between them. The CDR3 runs to 14 residues. Germline assignment: CDR1 SEHNR and CDR2 FQNEAQ (reference sequence). CDR3 nucleotide sequence: TGTGCCAGCAGCTTACGGGGGCGCGATGAAAAACTGTTTTTT. This encodes CASSLRGRDEKLFF.

This chain connects TRBV9 to TRBJ2-3; perhaps TRBD2 as D (6 bases). Per the germline V gene, CDR1 is SGDLS and CDR2 is YYNGEE. The CDR3 extends over 15 amino acids. V shed 3 bases and J shed 6 bases, with 17 bases lying between them. The CDR3 is CASSATGTPGDTQYF. CDR3 DNA sequence: TGTGCCAGCAGCGCCACCGGGACTCCCGGGGATACGCAGTATTTT.

The chain has TRBV12-3 or TRBV12-4 and TRBJ2-2, with D possibly matching TRBD1 (6 bases). V was trimmed by 7 bases and J by 3 bases, leaving 12 bases between them. The CDR3 spans 14 residues. The CDR3 nucleotides are TGTGCCAGCACGGACAGAGACGACACCGGGGAGCTGTTTTTT. Amino acids: CASTDRDDTGELFF.

V gene TRBV3-1 combines with J gene TRBJ2-2; TRBD2 agrees at 7 bases. V lost 2 bases, J lost 5 bases, and 8 bases stayed unmatched. This CDR3 comprises 16 residues. CDR1 and CDR2 from the germline V gene are LGHDT and YNNKEL (reference sequence). The CDR3: CASSQNVREKTGELFF. CDR3 in DNA: TGTGCCAGCAGCCAAAACGTGCGGGAGAAGACCGGGGAGCTGTTTTTT. Combining the CDR3 with reference TRBV3-1 and TRBJ2-2 gives the whole variable domain DTAVSQTPKYLVTQMGNDKSIKCEQNLGHDTMYWYKQDSKKFLKIMFSYNNKELIINETVPNRFSPKSPDKAHLNLHINSLELGDSAVYFCASSQNVREKTGELFFGEGSRLTVL.

This sequence joins TRBV12-3 or TRBV12-4 and TRBJ2-5; 7 nucleotides line up with TRBD1. V lost 6 bases and J lost 4; bases outside the gene matches: 8. This CDR3 contains 14 residues. The CDR3 sequence is CASSQDRVGETQYF. In DNA, the CDR3 is TGTGCCAGCAGCCAAGACAGGGTAGGAGAGACCCAGTACTTC.

This clonotype occurred many times. V usage is TRBV10-3 and J usage is TRBJ1-1; D might be TRBD1 (6 bases). The CDR3 is made up of 13 amino acids. Looked up from germline, CDR1 is ENHRY and CDR2 is SYGVKD. V lost 1 base, J lost 4 bases, and 7 bases lay in between. CDR3 DNA: TGTGCCATCAGTGAGTTACAGGGCACTGAAGCTTTCTTT. This sequence encodes CAISELQGTEAFF.

This clonotype has more than one count but fewer than ten. This chain uses TRBV7-9 with TRBJ2-7; D might be TRBD1 or TRBD2, each matching 5 bases. This CDR3 contains 14 residues. Germline loops: CDR1 SEHNR, CDR2 FQNEAQ (reference sequence). The germline V and J ends were trimmed by 4 bases and 4 bases, with 14 bases remaining between them. The CDR3 spells CASSSAGTPYEQYF. CDR3 coding DNA: TGTGCCAGCAGCTCCGCCGGGACCCCATACGAGCAGTACTTC.

This clonotype was found a few times. J is TRBJ2-5 and V is TRBV6-5; TRBD1 matches 8 bases. The V segment lost 5 bases and the J segment 4 bases; nucleotides outside the gene matches: 12. The germline CDR1 and CDR2 sequences are MNHEY and SVGAGI. This CDR3 has 16 amino acids. For the CDR3, the DNA is TGTGCCAGCAGTCCCTCAGGGGGCCTCTCACGAGAGACCCAGTACTTC. It translates to CASSPSGGLSRETQYF.

This clonotype was picked up a small number of times. A read error may explain this, as a much larger clone is one base away. This chain links TRBV29-1 with TRBJ2-7; no definite D call. In germline, CDR1 is SQVTM, CDR2 ANQGSEA. This CDR3 is built from 14 residues. Trimming left V 4 bases short and J 2 bases short, with 15 bases between. The CDR3 nucleotides are TGCAGCGTTGGGCCAAAGGGCCGACCCTACGAGCAGTACTTC. Translation: CSVGPKGRPYEQYF.

The chain carries TRBV6-2 or TRBV6-3 and TRBJ2-5, with D unresolved. The CDR3 totals 11 residues. Trimming removed 6 bases at V and 4 bases at J, with 6 bases between. Germline CDR1 and CDR2: MNHEY and SVGEGT. DNA for the CDR3: TGTGCCAGCAGGGGTCGAGAGACCCAGTACTTC. Protein product: CASRGRETQYF.

The chain couples TRBV14 to TRBJ2-1, with D unclear. The V end lost 1 base, the J end lost 2 bases, and 12 bases lay between the germline ends. The CDR3 consists of 16 residues. Looked up from germline, CDR1 is SGHDN and CDR2 is FVKESK. The CDR3 DNA follows: TGTGCCAGCAGCCAAGGGAGTGGGCTACCCTACAATGAGCAGTTCTTC. This gives the protein CASSQGSGLPYNEQFF.

This clonotype appeared many times. The chain employs TRBV7-6 and TRBJ1-5, with no clear D. This CDR3 comprises 12 residues. Trimming took 5 bases from V and 4 from J, leaving 6 bases between them. Germline assignment: CDR1 SGHVS and CDR2 FNYEAQ. The CDR3 sequence: CASSQKNQPQHF. The CDR3, as DNA: TGTGCCAGCAGCCAAAAAAATCAGCCCCAGCATTTT.

The sample holds a few counts of this clonotype. The rearrangement links TRBV27 to TRBJ2-2; the D is unclear. The CDR3 spans 13 residues. The germline gives CDR1 MNHEY, CDR2 SMNVEV (reference sequence). Trimming removed 6 bases at V and 4 bases at J, with 9 bases between. The CDR3, as DNA: TGTGCCAGCAGATCCGAATCCACCGGGGAGCTGTTTTTT. Its protein product is CASRSESTGELFF.

A few counts support this clonotype. The chain combines TRBV2 with TRBJ1-2; D possibly corresponds to TRBD1 (6 bases). The germline V gene encodes CDR1 SNHLY and CDR2 FYNNEI. Trimming took off 3 bases at V and 3 bases at J, with 8 bases between the two ends. This CDR3 region has 13 residues. The CDR3 sequence is CASSEAGDYGYTF. The DNA of the CDR3 is TGTGCCAGCAGTGAGGCAGGGGACTATGGCTACACCTTC.

This chain links TRBV6-2 or TRBV6-3 with TRBJ2-3, with D hard to call. V shed 5 bases and J shed 0 bases, with 9 bases lying between them. Germline CDR1 and CDR2: MNHEY and SVGEGT. The CDR3 is 14 amino acids. The CDR3 coding sequence is TGTGCCAGCAGTGCCGTGGGTAGCACAGATACGCAGTATTTT. Encoded protein: CASSAVGSTDTQYF.